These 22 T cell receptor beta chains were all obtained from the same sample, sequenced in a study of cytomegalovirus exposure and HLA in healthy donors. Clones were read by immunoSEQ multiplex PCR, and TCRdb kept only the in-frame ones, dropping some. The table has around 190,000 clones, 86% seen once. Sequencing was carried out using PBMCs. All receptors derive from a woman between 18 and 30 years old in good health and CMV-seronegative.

CDR3 nucleotide sequence: TGCGCCAGCAGCCAAGCTGTGGACAGGAGGGCTTTCTTT. Translating it yields CASSQAVDRRAFF. This chain links TRBV4-1 with TRBJ1-1; TRBD1 matches at 7 bases. The CDR3 loop spans 13 amino acids. The junction had 7 bases not matched to a gene; V was cut back by 1 base and J by 11 bases. CDR1 is MGHRA, CDR2 YSYEKL, per germline.

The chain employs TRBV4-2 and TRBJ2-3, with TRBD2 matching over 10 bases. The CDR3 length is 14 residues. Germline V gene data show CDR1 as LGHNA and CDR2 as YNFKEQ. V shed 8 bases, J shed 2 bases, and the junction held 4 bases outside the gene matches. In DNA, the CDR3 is TGTGCCAGCCGGACTAGCGGAGACACAGATACGCAGTATTTT. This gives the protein CASRTSGDTDTQYF.

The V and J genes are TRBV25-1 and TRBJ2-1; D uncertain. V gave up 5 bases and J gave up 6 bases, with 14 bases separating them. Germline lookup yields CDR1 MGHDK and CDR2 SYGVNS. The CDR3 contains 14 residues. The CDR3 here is CASSPPFGANEQFF. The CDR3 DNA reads TGTGCCAGCAGTCCCCCGTTCGGTGCCAATGAGCAGTTCTTC.

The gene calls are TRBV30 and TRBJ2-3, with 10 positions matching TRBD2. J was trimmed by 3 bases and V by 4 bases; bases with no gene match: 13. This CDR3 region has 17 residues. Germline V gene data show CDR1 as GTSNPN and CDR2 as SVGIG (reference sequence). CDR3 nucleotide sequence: TGTGCCTGGATTCCTCCCTCACTAGCGGGGATGACAGATACGCAGTATTTT. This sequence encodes CAWIPPSLAGMTDTQYF.

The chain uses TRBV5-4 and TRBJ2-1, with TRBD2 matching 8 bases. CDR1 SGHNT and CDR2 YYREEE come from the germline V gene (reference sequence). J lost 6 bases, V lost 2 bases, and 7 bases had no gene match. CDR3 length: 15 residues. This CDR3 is CASSLVLAGPNEQFF. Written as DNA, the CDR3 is TGTGCCAGCAGCTTAGTTCTAGCGGGCCCCAATGAGCAGTTCTTC.

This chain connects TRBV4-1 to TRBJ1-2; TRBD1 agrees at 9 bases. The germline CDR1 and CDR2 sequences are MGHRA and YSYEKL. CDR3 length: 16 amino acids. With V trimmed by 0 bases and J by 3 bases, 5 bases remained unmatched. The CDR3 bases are TGCGCCAGCAGCCAAGATGGGACAGGGATCGACTATGGCTACACCTTC. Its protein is CASSQDGTGIDYGYTF.

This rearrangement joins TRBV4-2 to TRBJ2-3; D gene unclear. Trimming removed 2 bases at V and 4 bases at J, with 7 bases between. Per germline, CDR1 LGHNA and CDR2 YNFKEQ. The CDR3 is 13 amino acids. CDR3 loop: CASSQRFSDTQYF. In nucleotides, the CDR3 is TGTGCCAGCAGCCAACGGTTCTCAGATACGCAGTATTTT.

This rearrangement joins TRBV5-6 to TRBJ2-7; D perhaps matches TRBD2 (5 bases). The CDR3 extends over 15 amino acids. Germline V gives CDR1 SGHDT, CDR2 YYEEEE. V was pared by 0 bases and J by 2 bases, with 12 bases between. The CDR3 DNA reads TGTGCCAGCAGCTTGGGTGGGAGTTGGACCTACGAGCAGTACTTC. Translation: CASSLGGSWTYEQYF.

The CDR3 here is CASSQPGTRVRGELFF. The CDR3 bases are TGCGCCAGCAGCCAACCCGGGACTCGGGTTAGGGGGGAGCTGTTTTTT. The chain carries TRBV5-1 and TRBJ2-2, with D perhaps matching TRBD2 (6 bases). V lost 4 bases to trimming and J lost 8 bases, with 21 bases between them. The length of the CDR3 is 16 residues. The germline V gene has CDR1 SGHRS and CDR2 YFSETQ.

CDR3 DNA sequence: TGCGCCAGCAGCCAAGATTGGGACAGCATTAGCTCCTACGAGCAGTACTTC. Encoded protein: CASSQDWDSISSYEQYF. The V gene is TRBV4-1, the J gene TRBJ2-7; 7 bases are shared with TRBD1. Germline-derived CDR1 and CDR2 are MGHRA and YSYEKL. The J segment lost 0 bases and the V segment lost 0 bases, leaving 8 bases of the junction unmatched. This CDR3 is 17 amino acids long.

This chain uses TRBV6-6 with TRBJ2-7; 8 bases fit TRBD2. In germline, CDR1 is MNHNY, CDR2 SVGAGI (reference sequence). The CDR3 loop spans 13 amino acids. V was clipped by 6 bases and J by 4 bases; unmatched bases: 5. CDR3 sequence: CASSSAGEYEQYF. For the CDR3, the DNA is TGTGCCAGCAGCTCAGCGGGAGAATACGAGCAGTACTTC.

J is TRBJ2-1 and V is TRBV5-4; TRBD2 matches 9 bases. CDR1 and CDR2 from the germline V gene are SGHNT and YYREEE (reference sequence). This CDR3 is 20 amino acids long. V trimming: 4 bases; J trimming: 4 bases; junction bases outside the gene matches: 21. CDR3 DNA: TGTGCCAGCAGCCCTTCTCTTTTCATGGCGGGGGGGGAGACTTACAATGAGCAGTTCTTC. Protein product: CASSPSLFMAGGETYNEQFF.

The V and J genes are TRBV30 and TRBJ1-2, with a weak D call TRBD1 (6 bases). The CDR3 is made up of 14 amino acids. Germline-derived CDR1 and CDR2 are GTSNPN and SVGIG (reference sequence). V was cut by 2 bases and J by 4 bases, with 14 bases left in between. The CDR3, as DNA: TGTGCCTGGAGTTCCCCAACAGGGTTCTATGGCTACACCTTC. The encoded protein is CAWSSPTGFYGYTF.

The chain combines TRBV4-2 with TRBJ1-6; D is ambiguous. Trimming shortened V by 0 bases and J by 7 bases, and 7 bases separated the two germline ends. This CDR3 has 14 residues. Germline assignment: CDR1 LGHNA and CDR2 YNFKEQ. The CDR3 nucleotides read TGTGCCAGCAGCCAAGATTACCGGAATTCACCCCTCCACTTT. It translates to CASSQDYRNSPLHF.

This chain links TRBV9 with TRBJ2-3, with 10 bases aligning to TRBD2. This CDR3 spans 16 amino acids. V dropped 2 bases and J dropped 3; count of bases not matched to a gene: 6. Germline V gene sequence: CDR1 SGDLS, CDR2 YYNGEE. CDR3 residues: CASSVKAGGHTDTQYF. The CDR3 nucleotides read TGTGCCAGCAGCGTCAAAGCGGGGGGGCATACAGATACGCAGTATTTT.

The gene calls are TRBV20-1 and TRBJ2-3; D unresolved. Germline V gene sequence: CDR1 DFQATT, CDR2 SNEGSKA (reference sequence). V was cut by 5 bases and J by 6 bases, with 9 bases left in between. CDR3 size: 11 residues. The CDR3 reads CSAQTGDTQYF. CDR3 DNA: TGCAGTGCTCAGACCGGGGATACGCAGTATTTT.

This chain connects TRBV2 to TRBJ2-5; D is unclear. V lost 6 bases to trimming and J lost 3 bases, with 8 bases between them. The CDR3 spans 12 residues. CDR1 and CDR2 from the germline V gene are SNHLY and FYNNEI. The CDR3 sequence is CASRGREETQYF. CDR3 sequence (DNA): TGTGCCAGCAGGGGCAGAGAAGAGACCCAGTACTTC.

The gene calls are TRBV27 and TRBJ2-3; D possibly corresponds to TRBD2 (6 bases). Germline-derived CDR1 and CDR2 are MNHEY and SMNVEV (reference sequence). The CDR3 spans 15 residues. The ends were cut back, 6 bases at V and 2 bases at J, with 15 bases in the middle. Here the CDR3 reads CASRPAGFSTDTQYF. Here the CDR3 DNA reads TGTGCCAGCAGGCCGGCGGGGTTCTCCACAGATACGCAGTATTTT.

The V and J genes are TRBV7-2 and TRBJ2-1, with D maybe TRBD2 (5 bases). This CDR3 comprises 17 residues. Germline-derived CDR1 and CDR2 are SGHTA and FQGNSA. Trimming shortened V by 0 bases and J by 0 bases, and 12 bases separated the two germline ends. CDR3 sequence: CASSLASSGTSYNEQFF. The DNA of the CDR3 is TGTGCCAGCAGCTTAGCTTCAAGCGGAACCTCCTACAATGAGCAGTTCTTC.

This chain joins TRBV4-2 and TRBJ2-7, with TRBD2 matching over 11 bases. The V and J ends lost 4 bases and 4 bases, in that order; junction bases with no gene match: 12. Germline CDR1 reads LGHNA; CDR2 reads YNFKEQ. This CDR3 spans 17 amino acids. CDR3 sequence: CASSRGPTSGSTYEQYF. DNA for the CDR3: TGTGCCAGCAGCCGCGGCCCCACTAGCGGGAGTACTTACGAGCAGTACTTC.

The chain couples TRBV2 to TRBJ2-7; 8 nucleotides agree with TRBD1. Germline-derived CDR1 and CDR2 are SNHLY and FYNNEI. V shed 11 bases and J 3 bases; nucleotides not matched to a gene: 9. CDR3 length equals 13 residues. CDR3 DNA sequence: TGTGCCGTAACGCGGGACAGGAACTACGAGCAGTACTTC. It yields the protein CAVTRDRNYEQYF.

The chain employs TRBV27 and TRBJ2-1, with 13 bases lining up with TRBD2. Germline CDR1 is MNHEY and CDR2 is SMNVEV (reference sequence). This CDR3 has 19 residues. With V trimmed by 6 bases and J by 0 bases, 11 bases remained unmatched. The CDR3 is CASSRLLAGGPFSYNEQFF. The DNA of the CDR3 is TGTGCCAGCAGCCGCCTACTAGCGGGGGGGCCGTTCTCCTACAATGAGCAGTTCTTC.